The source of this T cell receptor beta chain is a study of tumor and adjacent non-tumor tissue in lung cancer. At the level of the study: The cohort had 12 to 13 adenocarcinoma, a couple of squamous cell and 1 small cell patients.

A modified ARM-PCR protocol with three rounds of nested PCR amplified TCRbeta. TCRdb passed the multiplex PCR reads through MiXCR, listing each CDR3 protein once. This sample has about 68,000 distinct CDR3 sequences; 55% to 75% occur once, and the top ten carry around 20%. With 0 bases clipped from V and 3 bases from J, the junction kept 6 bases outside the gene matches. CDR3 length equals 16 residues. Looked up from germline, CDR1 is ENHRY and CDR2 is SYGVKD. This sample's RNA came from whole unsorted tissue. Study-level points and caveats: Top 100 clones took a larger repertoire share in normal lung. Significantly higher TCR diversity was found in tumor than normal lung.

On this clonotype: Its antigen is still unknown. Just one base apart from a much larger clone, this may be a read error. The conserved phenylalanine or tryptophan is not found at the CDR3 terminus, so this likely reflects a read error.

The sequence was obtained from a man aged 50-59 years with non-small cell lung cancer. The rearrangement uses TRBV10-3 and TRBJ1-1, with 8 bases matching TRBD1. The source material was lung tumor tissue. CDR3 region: CAISESRGRRDTEAFY. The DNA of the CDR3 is TGTGCCATCAGTGAGTCCAGGGGGCGAAGGGACACTGAAGCTTTCTAT.